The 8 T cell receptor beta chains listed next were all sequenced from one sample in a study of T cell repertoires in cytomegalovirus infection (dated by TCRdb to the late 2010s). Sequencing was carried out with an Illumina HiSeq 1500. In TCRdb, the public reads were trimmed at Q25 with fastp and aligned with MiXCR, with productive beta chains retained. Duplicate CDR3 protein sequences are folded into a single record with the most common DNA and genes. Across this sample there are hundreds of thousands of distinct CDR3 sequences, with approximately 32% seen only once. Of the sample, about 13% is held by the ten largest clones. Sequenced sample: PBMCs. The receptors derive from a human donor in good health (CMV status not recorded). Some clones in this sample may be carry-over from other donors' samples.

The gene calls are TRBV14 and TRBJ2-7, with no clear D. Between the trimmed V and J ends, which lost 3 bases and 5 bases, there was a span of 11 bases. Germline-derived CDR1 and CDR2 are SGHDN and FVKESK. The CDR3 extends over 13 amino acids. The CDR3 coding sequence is TGTGCCAGCAGCCAGCTGAGGATGCACGAGCAGTACTTC. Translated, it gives CASSQLRMHEQYF.

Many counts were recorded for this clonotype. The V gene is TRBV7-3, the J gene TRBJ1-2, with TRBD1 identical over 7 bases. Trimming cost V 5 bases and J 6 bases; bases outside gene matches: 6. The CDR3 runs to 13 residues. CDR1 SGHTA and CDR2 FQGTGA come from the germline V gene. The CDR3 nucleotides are TGTGCCAGCAGCCCAAACAGGGGTGATGGCTACACCTTC. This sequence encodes CASSPNRGDGYTF. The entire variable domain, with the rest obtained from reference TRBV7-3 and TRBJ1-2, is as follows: GAGVSQTPSNKVTEKGKYVELRCDPISGHTALYWYRQSLGQGPEFLIYFQGTGAADDSGLPNDRFFAVRPEGSVSTLKIQRTERGDSAVYLCASSPNRGDGYTFGSGTRLTVV.

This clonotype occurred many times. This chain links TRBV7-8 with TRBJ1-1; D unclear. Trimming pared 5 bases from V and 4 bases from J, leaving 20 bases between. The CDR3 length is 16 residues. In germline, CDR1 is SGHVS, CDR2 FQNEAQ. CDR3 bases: TGTGCCAGCAGCCCGAAGATGGCGGGCACGGTCACTGAAGCTTTCTTT. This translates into CASSPKMAGTVTEAFF.

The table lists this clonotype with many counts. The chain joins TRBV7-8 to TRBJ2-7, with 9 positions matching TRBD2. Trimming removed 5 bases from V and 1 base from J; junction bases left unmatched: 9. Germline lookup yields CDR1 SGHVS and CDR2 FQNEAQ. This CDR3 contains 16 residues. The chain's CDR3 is CASSPAGGRTSYEQYF. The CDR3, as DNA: TGTGCCAGCAGCCCAGCGGGGGGCCGTACATCCTACGAGCAGTACTTC.

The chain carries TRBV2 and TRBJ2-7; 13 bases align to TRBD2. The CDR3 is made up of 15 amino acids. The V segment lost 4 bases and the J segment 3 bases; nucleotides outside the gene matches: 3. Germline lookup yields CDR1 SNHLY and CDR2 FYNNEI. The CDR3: CASSAGTSGVYEQYF. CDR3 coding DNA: TGTGCCAGCAGTGCCGGGACTAGCGGGGTCTACGAGCAGTACTTC.

The CDR3 here is CSVGEGITEAFF. DNA for the CDR3: TGCAGCGTTGGTGAGGGGATCACTGAAGCTTTCTTT. The genes are TRBV29-1 and TRBJ1-1; D is perhaps TRBD1 (5 bases). V lost 4 bases, J lost 4 bases, and 10 bases lay in between. The CDR3 contains 12 residues. CDR1 and CDR2 from the germline V gene are SQVTM and ANQGSEA. Full variable domain (rest looked up from reference TRBV29-1 and TRBJ1-1): SAVISQKPSRDICQRGTSLTIQCQVDSQVTMMFWYRQQPGQSLTLIATANQGSEATYESGFVIDKFPISRPNLTFSTLTVSNMSPEDSSIYLCSVGEGITEAFFGQGTRLTVV.

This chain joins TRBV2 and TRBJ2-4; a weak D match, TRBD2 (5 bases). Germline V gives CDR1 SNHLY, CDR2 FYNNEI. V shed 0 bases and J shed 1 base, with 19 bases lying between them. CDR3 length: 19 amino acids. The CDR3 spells CASSEAAARQPSAKNIQYF. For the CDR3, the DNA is TGTGCCAGCAGTGAAGCAGCGGCGAGGCAGCCAAGCGCCAAAAACATTCAGTACTTC. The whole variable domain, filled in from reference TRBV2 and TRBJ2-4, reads EPEVTQTPSHQVTQMGQEVILRCVPISNHLYFYWYRQILGQKVEFLVSFYNNEISEKSEIFDDQFSVERPDGSNFTLKIRSTKLEDSAMYFCASSEAAARQPSAKNIQYFGAGTRLSVL.

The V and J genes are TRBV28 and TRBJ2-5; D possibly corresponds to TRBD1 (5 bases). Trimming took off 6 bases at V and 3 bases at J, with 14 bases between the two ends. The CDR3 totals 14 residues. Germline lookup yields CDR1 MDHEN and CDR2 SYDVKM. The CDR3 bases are TGTGCCAGCAGGGGGATTGGGGCCGAAGAGACCCAGTACTTC. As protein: CASRGIGAEETQYF.